The source of this T cell receptor (beta chain) is a study of immune characterization of retroperitoneal liposarcoma. TCRdb re-called the PCR reads with MiXCR, one entry per CDR3 protein. The table records about 10,000 distinct CDR3 sequences, around 37% of them present only once. The CDR3 extends over 16 amino acids. Trimming took off 7 bases at V and 4 bases at J, with 22 bases between the two ends. From germline, CDR1 is MNHNS and CDR2 SASEGT. A few counts support this clonotype. This sequence was found in a female donor with retroperitoneal liposarcoma. The chain couples TRBV6-1 to TRBJ2-5; D not resolved. Sequenced sample: tumor tissue. The CDR3 is CASKVEPRSTPETQYF. In DNA, the CDR3 is TGTGCCAGCAAAGTGGAACCCCGGAGTACCCCAGAGACCCAGTACTTC.